These 21 T cell receptor beta chains share one sample of origin, sequenced in a study of identical twins (dated by TCRdb to 2016 to 2017). Receptor amplification or capture employed 5' RACE. TCRdb lists the instrument as Illumina HiSeq 2000. In TCRdb, the public reads were trimmed at Q25 with fastp and aligned with MiXCR, with productive beta chains retained. Each CDR3 protein appears once, grouped with its most common genes and DNA. Across this sample there are approximately 530,000 distinct CDR3 sequences, with approximately 20% seen only once. Jointly, the top ten make up approximately 0.52% of the sample. This sample was shared with a second study, whose subject was yellow fever vaccine responses in identical twins.

Sequencing was done on a sample of CD4+ T cells sorted from blood. These receptors originate from a woman aged 18-35 years in good health.

This chain connects TRBV7-9 to TRBJ2-3; tentative D call: TRBD1 (6 bases). CDR3 length: 15 amino acids. The germline V gene encodes CDR1 SEHNR and CDR2 FQNEAQ (reference sequence). V lost 6 bases and J 3 bases, leaving 16 bases between the germline ends. This chain's CDR3 is CASSSTGFATDTQYF. CDR3 nucleotides: TGTGCCAGCAGTTCAACAGGGTTCGCGACAGATACGCAGTATTTT. Full variable domain (remainder filled in from reference TRBV7-9 and TRBJ2-3): DTGVSQNPRHKITKRGQNVTFRCDPISEHNRLYWYRQTLGQGPEFLTYFQNEAQLEKSRLLSDRFSAERPKGSFSTLEIQRTEQGDSAMYLCASSSTGFATDTQYFGPGTRLTVL.

This clonotype appeared a few times. The chain links TRBV12-3 or TRBV12-4 to TRBJ2-3, with 7 bases fitting TRBD1. The CDR3 is 16 amino acids. After removal of 2 bases from V and 2 bases from J, the junction contained 7 bases not matched to a gene. The CDR3 protein is CASSLSRQGFTDTQYF. The DNA of the CDR3 is TGTGCCAGCAGTTTATCAAGACAGGGCTTCACAGATACGCAGTATTTT.

J is TRBJ2-5 and V is TRBV12-3 or TRBV12-4, with TRBD2 identical over 16 bases. V trimming: 6 bases; J trimming: 6 bases; junction bases outside the gene matches: 10. The CDR3 extends over 17 amino acids. CDR3 region: CASRPGTSGRGVKTQYF. The DNA of the CDR3 is TGTGCCAGCAGGCCCGGGACTAGCGGGAGGGGGGTAAAGACCCAGTACTTC.

The rearrangement uses TRBV11-2 and TRBJ2-4; D uncertain. Germline lookup yields CDR1 SGHAT and CDR2 FQNNGV. CDR3 size: 15 residues. V was trimmed by 3 bases and J by 6 bases, leaving 15 bases between them. CDR3 sequence: CASSFSGRDLNIQYF. The DNA for the CDR3 is TGTGCCAGCAGCTTCTCAGGTCGTGATCTAAACATTCAGTACTTC.

This clonotype appeared a few times. V gene TRBV5-1 combines with J gene TRBJ1-2; D gene unclear. Germline-derived CDR1 and CDR2 are SGHRS and YFSETQ. CDR3 length: 12 residues. The V end was cut by 0 bases, the J end by 8 bases, with 8 bases between. The chain's CDR3 is CASSLEGRGYTF. CDR3 nucleotide sequence: TGCGCCAGCAGCTTGGAGGGTCGAGGCTACACCTTC.

The V and J genes are TRBV10-3 and TRBJ1-6, with D maybe TRBD1 (5 bases). The V gene's germline CDR1 is ENHRY and CDR2 SYGVKD. The germline V and J ends were trimmed by 0 bases and 14 bases, with 23 bases remaining between them. The CDR3 is 17 amino acids. DNA of the CDR3: TGTGCCATCAGTGAGTCGAATCTTTGGCAGGACAATTCGGCCCTCCACTTT. Translation gives CAISESNLWQDNSALHF.

This clonotype was found a few times. The rearrangement joins TRBV20-1 to TRBJ2-7; the match to TRBD1 covers 12 bases. The CDR3 spans 13 residues. The germline CDR1 and CDR2 sequences are DFQATT and SNEGSKA (reference sequence). The ends lost 6 bases at V and 4 bases at J; junction bases unmatched: 4. The CDR3 is CSAGTGGGYEQYV. CDR3 bases: TGCAGTGCCGGGACAGGGGGCGGGTACGAGCAGTACGTC.

V is TRBV3-1 and J is TRBJ2-7; the D gene is possibly TRBD2 (5 bases). The germline gives CDR1 LGHDT, CDR2 YNNKEL (reference sequence). The CDR3 totals 12 residues. Trimming cost V 3 bases and J 7 bases, with 10 bases left between them. DNA for the CDR3: TGTGCCAGCAGCCAGGACTTGAAGGAGCAGTACTTC. Translated: CASSQDLKEQYF.

The table lists this clonotype with a few counts. The J gene is TRBJ1-1, the V gene TRBV6-5, with D tentatively TRBD1 (6 bases). The CDR3 has 12 residues. Trimming removed 6 bases from V and 5 bases from J, with 10 bases in between. Germline V CDR1 and CDR2: MNHEY, SVGAGI. CDR3 coding DNA: TGTGCCAGCAGACAGGGACAAACTGAAGCTTTCTTT. Translation gives CASRQGQTEAFF.

This clonotype was detected many times. The V gene is TRBV28, the J gene TRBJ2-7, with D tentatively TRBD2 (5 bases). The CDR3 runs to 12 residues. Trimming stripped 6 bases from V and 3 bases from J, with 9 bases between. Germline V CDR1 and CDR2: MDHEN, SYDVKM. The CDR3 sequence: CASSPEGYEQYF. CDR3 DNA: TGTGCCAGCAGCCCTGAGGGCTACGAGCAGTACTTC.

V is TRBV28 and J is TRBJ2-5; D perhaps matches TRBD2 (5 bases). V was trimmed by 8 bases and J by 5 bases, leaving 18 bases between them. This CDR3 contains 14 residues. The germline V gene encodes CDR1 MDHEN and CDR2 SYDVKM. This chain's CDR3 is CASGRASLGETQYF. The CDR3 DNA sequence: TGTGCCAGCGGCCGGGCTAGCCTCGGGGAGACCCAGTACTTC.

The chain joins TRBV4-1 to TRBJ2-6; D ambiguous. The CDR3 spans 16 residues. In germline, CDR1 is MGHRA, CDR2 YSYEKL. Trimming left V 1 base short and J 0 bases short, with 7 bases between. The CDR3 DNA follows: TGCGCCAGCAGCCAAGTTATTAACTCTGGGGCCAACGTCCTGACTTTC. It yields the protein CASSQVINSGANVLTF.

The chain carries TRBV20-1 and TRBJ2-7; 10 nucleotides line up with TRBD2. Unmatched junction bases numbered 4, after V lost 7 bases and J lost 4 bases. From germline, CDR1 is DFQATT and CDR2 SNEGSKA (reference sequence). CDR3 length: 12 amino acids. The CDR3 nucleotides are TGCAGTGGGGCTAGCGGGGGTTACGAGCAGTACTTC. Its translation is CSGASGGYEQYF.

The chain employs TRBV5-1 and TRBJ2-1; D is perhaps TRBD2 (6 bases). V was cut by 0 bases and J by 3 bases, with 13 bases left in between. Per germline, CDR1 SGHRS and CDR2 YFSETQ. The CDR3 contains 16 residues. CDR3 loop: CASSLAGGASYNEQFF. CDR3 nucleotides: TGCGCCAGCAGCTTGGCTGGCGGGGCGAGCTACAATGAGCAGTTCTTC.

The rearrangement links TRBV15 to TRBJ2-1, with 9 bases fitting TRBD2. The CDR3 covers 14 residues. The junction had 9 bases not matched to a gene; V was cut back by 10 bases and J by 5 bases. Germline CDR1 and CDR2: LNHNV and YYDKDF (reference sequence). The CDR3 DNA follows: TGTGCCATATCTCCGGGACTAGCCCACAATGAGCAGTTCTTC. Translated, it gives CAISPGLAHNEQFF.

This clonotype was picked up a small number of times. The chain carries TRBV5-1 and TRBJ1-1; D is perhaps TRBD1 (6 bases). CDR1 is SGHRS and CDR2 is YFSETQ in the germline V gene. V was clipped by 4 bases and J by 3 bases, with 10 bases between them. The CDR3 runs to 13 residues. CDR3 residues: CASSAQGYTEAFF. In DNA, the CDR3 is TGCGCCAGCAGCGCACAGGGATACACTGAAGCTTTCTTT. The entire variable domain, with the rest obtained from reference TRBV5-1 and TRBJ1-1, is as follows: KAGVTQTPRYLIKTRGQQVTLSCSPISGHRSVSWYQQTPGQGLQFLFEYFSETQRNKGNFPGRFSGRQFSNSRSEMNVSTLELGDSALYLCASSAQGYTEAFFGQGTRLTVV.

V gene TRBV12-3 or TRBV12-4 combines with J gene TRBJ2-6, with 9 bases matching TRBD2. There are 19 residues in the CDR3. The junction had 14 bases not matched to a gene; V was cut back by 6 bases and J by 2 bases. CDR3 nucleotide sequence: TGTGCCAGCAGCTCCCCGGGTGCGGGAGGGAGGGCTGGGGCCAACGTCCTGACTTTC. This gives the protein CASSSPGAGGRAGANVLTF.

This chain joins TRBV6-1 and TRBJ2-5; the match to TRBD2 covers 9 bases. The CDR3 spans 15 residues. Germline lookup yields CDR1 MNHNS and CDR2 SASEGT. The V and J ends lost 7 bases and 0 bases, in that order; junction bases with no gene match: 6. Written as DNA, the CDR3 is TGTGCCAGCACTGGACTAGCGACCCACCAAGAGACCCAGTACTTC. Encoded protein: CASTGLATHQETQYF.

Ten or more counts support this clonotype. The chain combines TRBV24-1 with TRBJ2-1, with TRBD2 matching over 7 bases. CDR3 size: 16 residues. Germline V gene sequence: CDR1 KGHDR, CDR2 SFDVKD. With 4 bases clipped from V and 6 bases from J, the junction kept 11 bases outside the gene matches. As DNA, the CDR3 is TGTGCCACCAGTGACGGCGCCGCGGGAGCGACCAATGAGCAGTTCTTC. Its translation is CATSDGAAGATNEQFF.

A few counts support this clonotype. J is TRBJ2-7 and V is TRBV7-2; 10 bases agree with TRBD2. The CDR3 sequence is 15 residues long. Germline loops: CDR1 SGHTA, CDR2 FQGNSA. Losses at the gene ends were 2 bases for V and 3 bases for J; bases not matched to a gene: 4. In DNA, the CDR3 is TGTGCCAGCAGCTTACTAGGACTAGCGGACTACGAGCAGTACTTC. Protein sequence: CASSLLGLADYEQYF. Drawing the rest from reference TRBV7-2 and TRBJ2-7, the complete variable domain is GAGVSQSPSNKVTEKGKDVELRCDPISGHTALYWYRQSLGQGLEFLIYFQGNSAPDKSGLPSDRFSAERTGGSVSTLTIQRTQQEDSAVYLCASSLLGLADYEQYFGPGTRLTVT.

This rearrangement joins TRBV20-1 to TRBJ1-2, with D uncertain. The CDR3 has 13 amino acids. The germline CDR1 and CDR2 sequences are DFQATT and SNEGSKA (reference sequence). The V end was cut by 0 bases, the J end by 2 bases, with 7 bases between. CDR3 DNA: TGCAGTGCTAGAGATGGAGAGAACTATGGCTACACCTTC. Translating gives CSARDGENYGYTF.